The 2 T cell receptor beta chains presented below share a single source sample, sequenced in a study of cytomegalovirus exposure and HLA in healthy donors. Sequenced by immunoSEQ multiplex PCR; TCRdb stores in-frame clones only, minus some. In the table there are 130,000 to 150,000 clones, approximately 89% of which are singletons. Sequenced material: PBMCs. The source of these receptors is a young woman in good health and CMV-seropositive.

The chain employs TRBV5-4 and TRBJ2-3; TRBD2 is a possible D gene (6 bases). V shed 2 bases and J shed 4 bases, with 11 bases lying between them. The germline gives CDR1 SGHNT, CDR2 YYREEE (reference sequence). The CDR3 has 14 amino acids. This CDR3 reads CASSFPLAPDTQYF. In nucleotides, the CDR3 is TGTGCCAGCAGCTTTCCACTAGCACCAGATACGCAGTATTTT.

The CDR3 reads CASSYGFGQSGDTQYF. CDR3 DNA sequence: TGTGCCAGCAGTTATGGGTTCGGGCAGAGCGGAGATACGCAGTATTTT. The J gene is TRBJ2-3, the V gene TRBV6-5, with D possibly matching TRBD2 (5 bases). Germline V gene lookup returns CDR1 MNHEY and CDR2 SVGAGI. Trimming removed 3 bases at V and 5 bases at J, with 18 bases between. The CDR3 covers 16 residues.